The clone carrying this TCR beta chain was found once. The antigen is not known. Other autoimmune disease, uncontrolled infection, pregnancy and lactation led to exclusion. The CDR3 is 16 residues long. V was cut by 5 bases and J by 2 bases, with 18 bases left in between. The entry originates in a study of Graves' ophthalmopathy and Graves' hyperthyroidism. Study results and caveats: With roughly 69% sensitivity and approximately 73% specificity, the model predicted ophthalmopathy progression.

RNA transcripts were the source from which TCR beta CDR3 regions were amplified. An initial RT-PCR round employing HTBI primers preceded a second-round multiplex PCR. One entry per CDR3 protein, called by TCRdb with MiXCR from the multiplex PCR reads. The sample carries roughly 600,000 distinct CDR3 sequences, about 35% recorded once. Material for sequencing was peripheral blood or thyroid tissue (not recorded which). This sequence was found in an adult man with Graves' hyperthyroidism. The V call is TRBV12-3 or TRBV12-4, the J call TRBJ1-1; D is possibly TRBD1 (5 bases). The CDR3 nucleotides read TGTGCCAGCAGTCCGGGACTAGCGGGGGAAAACACTGAAGCTTTCTTT. This encodes CASSPGLAGENTEAFF.